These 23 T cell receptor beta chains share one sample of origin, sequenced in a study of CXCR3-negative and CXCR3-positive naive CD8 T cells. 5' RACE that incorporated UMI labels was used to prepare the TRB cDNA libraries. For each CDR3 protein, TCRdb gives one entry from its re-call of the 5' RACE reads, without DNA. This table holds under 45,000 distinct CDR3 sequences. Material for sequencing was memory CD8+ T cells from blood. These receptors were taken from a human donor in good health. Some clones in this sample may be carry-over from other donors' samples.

The CDR3: CASSYDYQETQYF. The chain is built from TRBV6-2 or TRBV6-3 and TRBJ2-5. CDR3 length equals 13 residues. Germline-derived CDR1 and CDR2 are MNHEY and SVGEGT.

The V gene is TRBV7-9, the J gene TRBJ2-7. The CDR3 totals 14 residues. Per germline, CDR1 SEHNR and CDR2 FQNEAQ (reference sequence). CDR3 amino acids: CASSDRDSLREQYF.

CDR3 residues: CASSIRLANEQYF. V and J are TRBV6-2 or TRBV6-3 and TRBJ2-7; TCRdb calls TRBD2, which cannot be checked without DNA. In germline, CDR1 is MNHEY, CDR2 SVGEGT. CDR3 size: 13 residues.

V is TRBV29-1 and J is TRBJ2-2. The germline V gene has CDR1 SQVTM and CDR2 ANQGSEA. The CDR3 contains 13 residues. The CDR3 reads CSVSMPNTGELFF.

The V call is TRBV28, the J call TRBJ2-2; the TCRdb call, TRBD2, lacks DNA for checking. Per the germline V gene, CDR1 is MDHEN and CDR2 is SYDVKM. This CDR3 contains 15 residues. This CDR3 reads CASSLLAGVTGELFF.

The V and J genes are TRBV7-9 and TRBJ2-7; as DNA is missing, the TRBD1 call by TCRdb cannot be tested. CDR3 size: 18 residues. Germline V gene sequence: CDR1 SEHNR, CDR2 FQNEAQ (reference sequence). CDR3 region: CASSSQLLDNSFGYEQYF.

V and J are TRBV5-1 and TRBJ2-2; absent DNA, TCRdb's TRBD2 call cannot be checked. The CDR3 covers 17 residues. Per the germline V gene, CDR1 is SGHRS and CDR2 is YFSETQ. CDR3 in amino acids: CASSLDGTSGVGGELFF.

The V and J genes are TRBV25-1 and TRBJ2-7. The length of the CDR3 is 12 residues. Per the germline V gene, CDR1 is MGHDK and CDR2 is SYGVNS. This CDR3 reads CASSGVSYEQYF.

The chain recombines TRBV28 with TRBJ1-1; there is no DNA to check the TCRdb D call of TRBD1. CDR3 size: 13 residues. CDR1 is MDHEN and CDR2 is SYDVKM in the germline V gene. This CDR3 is CASSSGRYTEAFF. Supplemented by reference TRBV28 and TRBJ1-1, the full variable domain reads DVKVTQSSRYLVKRTGEKVFLECVQDMDHENMFWYRQDPGLGLRLIYFSYDVKMKEKGDIPEGYSVSREKKERFSLILESASTNQTSMYLCASSSGRYTEAFFGQGTRLTVV.

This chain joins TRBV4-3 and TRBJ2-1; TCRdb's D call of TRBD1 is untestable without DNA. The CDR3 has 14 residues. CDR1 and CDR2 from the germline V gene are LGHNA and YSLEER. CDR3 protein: CASSYAPPADEQFF.

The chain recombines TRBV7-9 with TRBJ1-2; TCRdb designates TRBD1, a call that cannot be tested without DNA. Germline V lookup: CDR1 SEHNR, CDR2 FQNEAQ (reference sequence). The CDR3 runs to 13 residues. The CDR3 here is CASSQGTAYGYTF.

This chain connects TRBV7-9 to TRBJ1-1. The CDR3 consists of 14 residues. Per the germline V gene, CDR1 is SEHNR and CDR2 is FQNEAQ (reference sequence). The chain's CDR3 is CASSLGEANTEAFF.

CDR3 region: CASSDTQGARAFF. The chain couples TRBV12-3 or TRBV12-4 to TRBJ1-1; TCRdb reports TRBD1, a call that lacks DNA to check it against. This CDR3 comprises 13 residues.

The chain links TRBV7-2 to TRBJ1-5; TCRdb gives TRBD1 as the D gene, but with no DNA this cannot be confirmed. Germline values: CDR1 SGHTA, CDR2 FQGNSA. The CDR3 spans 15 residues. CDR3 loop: CASSSRTGANQPQHF.

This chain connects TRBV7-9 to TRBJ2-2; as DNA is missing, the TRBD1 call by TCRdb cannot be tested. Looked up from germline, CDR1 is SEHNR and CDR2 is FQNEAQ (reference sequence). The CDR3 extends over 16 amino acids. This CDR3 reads CASSSTDRANTGELFF.

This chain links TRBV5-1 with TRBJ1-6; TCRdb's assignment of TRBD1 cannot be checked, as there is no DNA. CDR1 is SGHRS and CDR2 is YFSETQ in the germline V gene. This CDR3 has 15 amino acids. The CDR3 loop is CASSQTGPSHSPLHF.

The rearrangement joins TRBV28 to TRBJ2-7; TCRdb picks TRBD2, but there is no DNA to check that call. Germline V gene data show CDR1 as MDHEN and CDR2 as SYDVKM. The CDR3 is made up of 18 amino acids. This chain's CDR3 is CASTLSGPWLRFSYEQYF.

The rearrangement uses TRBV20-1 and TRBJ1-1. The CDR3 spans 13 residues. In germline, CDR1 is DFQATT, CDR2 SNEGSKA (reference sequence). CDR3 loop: CSARGEKVTEAFF.

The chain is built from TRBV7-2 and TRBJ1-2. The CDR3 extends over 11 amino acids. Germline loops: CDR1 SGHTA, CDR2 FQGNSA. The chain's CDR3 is CASSLAGGYTF.

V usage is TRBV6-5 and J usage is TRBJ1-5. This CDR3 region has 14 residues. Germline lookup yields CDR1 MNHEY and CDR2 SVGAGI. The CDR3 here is CASSYSKEDQPQHF.

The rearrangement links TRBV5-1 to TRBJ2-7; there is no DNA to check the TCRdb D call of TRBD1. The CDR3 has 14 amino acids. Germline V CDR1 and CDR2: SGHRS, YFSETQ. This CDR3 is CASSLGTGINEQYF.

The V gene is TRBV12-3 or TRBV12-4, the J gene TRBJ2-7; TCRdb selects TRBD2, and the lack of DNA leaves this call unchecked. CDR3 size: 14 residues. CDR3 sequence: CASSLVSDTYEQYF.

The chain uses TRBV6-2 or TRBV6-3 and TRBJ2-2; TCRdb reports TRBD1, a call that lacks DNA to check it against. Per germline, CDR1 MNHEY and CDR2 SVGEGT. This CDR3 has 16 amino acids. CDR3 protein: CASSHRDRGLAGELFF.